A selection of T cell receptor beta chains follows, all from one sample in a study of cytomegalovirus exposure and HLA in healthy donors. Some clones are missing from TCRdb's copy, which holds only in-frame ones; the method was immunoSEQ multiplex PCR. The sample contains some 150,000 clones, 80% of which appear only once. Material for sequencing was PBMCs. Receptors were obtained from a man between 18 and 35 years old in good health and CMV-seropositive. Both conserved end residues are trimmed from each CDR3.

ASSWDRDGGKNIQY,TRBV11-2,TRBJ2-4
ASSPSGLAGETDTQY,TRBV4-1,TRBJ2-3
ASSPRGSGVYGQY,TRBV5-1,TRBJ2-7
ASTRTGDTEAF,TRBV6-5,TRBJ1-1
ASRDRVGYTEAF,TRBV19,TRBJ1-1
AWSGGPSNQPQH,TRBV30,TRBJ1-5
ASSTQASGQPQH,TRBV19,TRBJ1-5
ATSSRGVNTEAF,TRBV15,TRBJ1-1
ASSPNTGTGYNSPLH,TRBV18,TRBJ1-6
ASSLAPGLAGESLTRDTQY,TRBV4-1,TRBJ2-3
AWSPGQGNTEAF,TRBV30,TRBJ1-1
ASSLLGQGELF,TRBV7-2,TRBJ2-2
ASSGGNLETQY,TRBV25-1,TRBJ2-5
ASSQGPRVWQETQY,TRBV4-1,TRBJ2-5
ASSELSLNSYEQY,TRBV6-1,TRBJ2-7
AIPPGTGGAYEQY,TRBV10-1,TRBJ2-7
ASSKMTGDSYEQY,TRBV13,TRBJ2-7
ASSETSGSVKQY,TRBV19,TRBJ2-7
ASSPASSGTYEQY,TRBV18,TRBJ2-7
ASSGPGGAF,TRBV5-8,TRBJ1-1
ASSYSGALEQY,TRBV6-5,TRBJ2-7
ASTHQGPGELF,TRBV19,TRBJ2-2
ASLGTASGNTIY,TRBV28,TRBJ1-3
AWSEQDRESSEAF,TRBV30,TRBJ1-1
AWSVLSAAGANVLT,TRBV30,TRBJ2-6
ASTSGGVVAGELF,TRBV25-1,TRBJ2-2
ASHSGGTEAF,TRBV6-1,TRBJ1-1
ASSLGGLSSGNTIY,TRBV5-6,TRBJ1-3
ASSYSRRPGPEAF,TRBV6-5,TRBJ1-1
ASSSGGSYTDTQY,TRBV5-1,TRBJ2-3
ASSQPEGFGSPLH,TRBV4-1,TRBJ1-6
ASTWGEIPTSYEQY,TRBV6-6,TRBJ2-7
ASRRQDSSTEAF,TRBV27,TRBJ1-1
ASSEFQGPYNEQF,TRBV6-1,TRBJ2-1
AISGSARTTGELF,TRBV10-3,TRBJ2-2
ASSSRLAGTHFSYNEQF,TRBV7-8,TRBJ2-1
AWRQGSHEQY,TRBV30,TRBJ2-7
ASSSSGGLGSTGELF,TRBV11-2,TRBJ2-2
ASSLDGRAFGETQY,TRBV5-4,TRBJ2-5
ASSMGTGTPYEQY,TRBV19,TRBJ2-7
ASSLDFSTDTQY,TRBV7-2,TRBJ2-3
AWSEGTSGYEQY,TRBV30,TRBJ2-7
ASSSSSGSMYTGELF,TRBV19,TRBJ2-2
ATMGLAGTGELF,TRBV2,TRBJ2-2
ASTPGQFLEQY,TRBV16,TRBJ2-7
AWSPGGTSRLF,TRBV30,TRBJ1-4
ASSVGQSSNYGYT,TRBV2,TRBJ1-2
ASSPGGYEQY,TRBV5-6,TRBJ2-7